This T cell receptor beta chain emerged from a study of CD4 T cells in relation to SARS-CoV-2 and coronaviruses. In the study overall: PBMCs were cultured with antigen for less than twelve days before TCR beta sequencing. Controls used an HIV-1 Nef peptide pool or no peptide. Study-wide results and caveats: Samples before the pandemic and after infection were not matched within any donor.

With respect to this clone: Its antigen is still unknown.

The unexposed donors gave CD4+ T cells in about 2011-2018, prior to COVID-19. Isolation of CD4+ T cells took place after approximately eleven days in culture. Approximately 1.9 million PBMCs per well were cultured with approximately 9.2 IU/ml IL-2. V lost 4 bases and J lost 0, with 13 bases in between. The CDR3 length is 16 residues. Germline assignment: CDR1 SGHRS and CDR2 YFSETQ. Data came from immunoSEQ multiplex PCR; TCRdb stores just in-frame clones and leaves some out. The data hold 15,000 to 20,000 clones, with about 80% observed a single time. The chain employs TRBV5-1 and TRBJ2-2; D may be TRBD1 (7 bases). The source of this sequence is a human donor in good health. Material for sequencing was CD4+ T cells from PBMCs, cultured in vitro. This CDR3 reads CASSQAGGSNTGELFF. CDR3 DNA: TGCGCCAGCAGCCAAGCAGGGGGGTCGAACACCGGGGAGCTGTTTTTT.